This T cell receptor beta chain came from a study of blood T cell repertoires in COVID-19 (TCRdb year 2020). Context from the whole study: The collaborator samples originated in the United States, Italy and Spain and spanned the acute and convalescent phases of COVID-19. The material from the prospective study consisted of cDNA or gDNA derived from T cells, B-cell-depleted T cells, or PBMCs. Deeply sampled blood TCRbeta repertoires from subjects exposed to, actively infected with, or recovered from COVID-19 were included in the dataset. The repertoires were released in a freely available public database meant as a resource for research on the immune response to SARS-CoV-2. Samples came from the ongoing ImmuneRACE study (first 160 participants) plus 1,254 subjects from 6 global collaborators. Nearly every sample came with metadata listing a de-identified subject ID, COVID-19 status, age in years and sex. HLA class I and class II types, where available, came from metadata supplied by the sample provider rather than from assay-based typing.

TCRbeta CDR3 regions were amplified from genomic DNA by means of the immunoSEQ Assay, a bias-controlled multiplex PCR. In the authors' own workflow: The number of nucleated cells in each sample was estimated by amplification of reference gene primers within the assay. Sequence reads were collapsed and filtered to measure the absolute abundance of every unique TCRbeta CDR3 rearrangement. For each sample, productive Simpson clonality was calculated by taking the square root of Simpson's diversity index across productive rearrangements. TCRdb carries this immuneACCESS record with in-frame sequences only. Its versions omit some clonotypes, under half of them owing to an unresolved V gene in the studies checked, with the rest unexplained. D and trimming were read from the DNA, whereas the V and J calls and clone size are those reported in that table. This sample lists over 85,000 clones; more than 75% were detected once. The ten largest clones add up to around 1% of the sample.

The collaborating institutions used their own protocols to collect whole blood in K2EDTA tubes. For TCRbeta analysis, collaborators shipped samples as frozen whole blood, isolated PBMCs, or DNA extracted from either of those sample types. On the study overall, not on this receptor specifically: The amount of clinical and demographic metadata varied by source and participant and was provided uncurated.

V gives up 4 bases and J gives up 0 bases, and the segment between their germline ends measures 14 bases. The CDR1 and CDR2 encoded by the germline V gene are SGHRS and YFSETQ. The cysteine opens and the phenylalanine closes a CDR3 of 15 amino acids. Just the 45-base CDR3 DNA is kept, in frame starting at base 1. About this clone itself: The specificity of this receptor is unknown. Base qualities are not provided; no much larger clone lies one nucleotide away.

The chain is made from TRBV5-1 and TRBJ2-7; TRBD2 is possibly the D segment (6 matching bases). This receptor was obtained from a human donor in a cohort sampled during active COVID-19. Sequencing was carried out using peripheral blood. CDR3 reads: CASSVDGGSSYEQYF. The DNA reads TGCGCCAGCAGCGTGGACGGGGGAAGCTCCTACGAGCAGTACTTC.